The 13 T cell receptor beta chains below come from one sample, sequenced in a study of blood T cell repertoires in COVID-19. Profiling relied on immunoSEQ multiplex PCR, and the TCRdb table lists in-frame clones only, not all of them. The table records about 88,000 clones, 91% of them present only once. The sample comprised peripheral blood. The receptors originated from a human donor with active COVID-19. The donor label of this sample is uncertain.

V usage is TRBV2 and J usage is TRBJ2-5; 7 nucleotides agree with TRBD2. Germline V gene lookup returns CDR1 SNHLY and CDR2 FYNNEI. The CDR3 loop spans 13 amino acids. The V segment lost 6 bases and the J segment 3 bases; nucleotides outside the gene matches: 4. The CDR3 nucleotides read TGTGCCAGCAGAGCGGGAACCAAAGAGACCCAGTACTTC. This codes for CASRAGTKETQYF.

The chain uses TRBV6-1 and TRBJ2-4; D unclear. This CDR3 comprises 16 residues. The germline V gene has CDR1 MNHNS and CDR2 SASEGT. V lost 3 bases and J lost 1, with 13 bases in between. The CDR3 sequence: CASSDPLDLAKNIQYF. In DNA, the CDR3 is TGTGCCAGCAGTGACCCACTTGACTTGGCCAAAAACATTCAGTACTTC.

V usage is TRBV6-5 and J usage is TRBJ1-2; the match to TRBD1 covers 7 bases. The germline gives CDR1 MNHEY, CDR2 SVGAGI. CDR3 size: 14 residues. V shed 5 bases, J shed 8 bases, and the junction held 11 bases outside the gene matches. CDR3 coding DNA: TGTGCCAGCAGTCGCGGAGTCGACAGGGTCGGCTACACCTTC. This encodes CASSRGVDRVGYTF.

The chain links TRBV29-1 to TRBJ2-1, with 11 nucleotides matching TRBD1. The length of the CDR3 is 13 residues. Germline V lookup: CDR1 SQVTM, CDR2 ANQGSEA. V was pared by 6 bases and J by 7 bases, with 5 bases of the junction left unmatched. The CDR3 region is CSVDRGPGNEQFF. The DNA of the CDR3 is TGCAGCGTGGACAGGGGGCCGGGGAATGAGCAGTTCTTC.

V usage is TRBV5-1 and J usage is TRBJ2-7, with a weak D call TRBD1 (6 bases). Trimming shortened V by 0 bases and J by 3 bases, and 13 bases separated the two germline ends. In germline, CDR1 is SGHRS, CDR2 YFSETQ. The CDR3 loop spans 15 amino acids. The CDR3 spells CASSLAGEILYEQYF. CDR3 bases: TGCGCCAGCAGCTTGGCAGGGGAGATTCTCTACGAGCAGTACTTC.

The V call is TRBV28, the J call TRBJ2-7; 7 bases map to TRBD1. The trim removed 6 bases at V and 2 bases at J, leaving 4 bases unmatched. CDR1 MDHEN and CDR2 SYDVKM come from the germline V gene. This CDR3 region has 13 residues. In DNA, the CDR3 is TGTGCCAGCAGCTCTACAGGGGCCTACGAGCAGTACTTC. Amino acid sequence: CASSSTGAYEQYF.

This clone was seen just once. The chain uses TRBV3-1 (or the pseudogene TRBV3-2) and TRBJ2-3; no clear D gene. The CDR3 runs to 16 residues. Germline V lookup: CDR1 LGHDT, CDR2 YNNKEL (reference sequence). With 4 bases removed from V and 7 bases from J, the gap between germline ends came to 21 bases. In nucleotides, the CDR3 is TGTGCCAGCAGCCCCCGAATCCCTAGAGGTGCTAATACGCAGTATTTT. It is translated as CASSPRIPRGANTQYF.

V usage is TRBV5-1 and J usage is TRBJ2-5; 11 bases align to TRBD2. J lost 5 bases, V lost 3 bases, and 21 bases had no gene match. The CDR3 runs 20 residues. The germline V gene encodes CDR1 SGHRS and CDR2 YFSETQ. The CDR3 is CASSSTFSMTSGVVGETQYF. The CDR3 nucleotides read TGCGCCAGCAGCTCTACCTTCAGTATGACTAGCGGGGTGGTTGGGGAGACCCAGTACTTC. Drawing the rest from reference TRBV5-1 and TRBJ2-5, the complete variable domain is KAGVTQTPRYLIKTRGQQVTLSCSPISGHRSVSWYQQTPGQGLQFLFEYFSETQRNKGNFPGRFSGRQFSNSRSEMNVSTLELGDSALYLCASSSTFSMTSGVVGETQYFGPGTRLLVL.

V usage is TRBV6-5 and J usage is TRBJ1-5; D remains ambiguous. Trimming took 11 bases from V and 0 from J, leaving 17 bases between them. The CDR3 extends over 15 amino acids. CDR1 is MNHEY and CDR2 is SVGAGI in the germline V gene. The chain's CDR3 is CAPSMGPYSNQPQHF. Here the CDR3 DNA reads TGTGCCCCCTCGATGGGCCCATATAGCAATCAGCCCCAGCATTTT.

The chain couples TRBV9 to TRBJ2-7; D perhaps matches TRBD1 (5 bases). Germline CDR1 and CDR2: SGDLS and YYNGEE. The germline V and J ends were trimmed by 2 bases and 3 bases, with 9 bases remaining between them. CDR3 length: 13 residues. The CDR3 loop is CASSVAGNYEQYF. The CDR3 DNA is TGTGCCAGCAGCGTTGCAGGGAACTACGAGCAGTACTTC.

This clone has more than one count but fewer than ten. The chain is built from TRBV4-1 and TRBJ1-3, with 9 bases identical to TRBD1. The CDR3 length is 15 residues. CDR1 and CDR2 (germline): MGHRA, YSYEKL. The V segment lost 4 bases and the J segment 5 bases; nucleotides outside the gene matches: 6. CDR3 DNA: TGCGCCAGCAGCCTCGGGACAGGGAATAGAAACACCATATATTTT. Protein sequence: CASSLGTGNRNTIYF.

The DNA of the CDR3 is TGTGCCAGCAGTGAAGAAGGGGGCAACTATGGCTACACCTTC. Translation: CASSEEGGNYGYTF. The rearrangement uses TRBV2 and TRBJ1-2; 7 nucleotides align to TRBD1. Germline-derived CDR1 and CDR2 are SNHLY and FYNNEI. This CDR3 is 14 amino acids long. Germline trimming cut 1 base from V and 2 bases from J; bases unmatched to any gene: 1.

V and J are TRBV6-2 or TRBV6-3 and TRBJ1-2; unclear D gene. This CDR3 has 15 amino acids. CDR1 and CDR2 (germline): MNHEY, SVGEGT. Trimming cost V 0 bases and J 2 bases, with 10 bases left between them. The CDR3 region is CASSYSVPRNYGYTF. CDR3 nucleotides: TGTGCCAGCAGTTACTCGGTCCCGCGGAACTATGGCTACACCTTC.